The subject of this entry is one T cell receptor beta chain. What it binds is unknown. One base away lies a much larger clone, so this may be a sequencing read error. Primers: 60 Vbeta forward and 13 Jbeta reverse. Assay: immunoSEQ multiplex PCR; the TCRdb copy retains only in-frame clones and omits some. The sample consists of approximately 84,000 clones, over 75% of them appearing once. This specimen belongs to a study of cytomegalovirus exposure and HLA in healthy donors. Germline CDR1 is SGHTA and CDR2 is FQGTGA. The germline V and J ends were trimmed by 4 bases and 2 bases, with 6 bases remaining between them. This CDR3 spans 13 amino acids. The study, taken as a whole, reports: Later analysis associated a missense DCLRE1C variant with TCR beta V- and J-gene trimming. Several top significant clusters appeared, in a later analysis, to be linked to common viral pathogens.

Sequenced sample: PBMCs. The origin of this receptor is a male donor in good health and CMV-seropositive. The chain recombines TRBV7-3 with TRBJ1-3; weak D call: TRBD1 (6 bases). The CDR3 nucleotides are TGTGCCAGCAGCTCAGGGGCTGGAAACACCATATATTTT. It translates to CASSSGAGNTIYF.